Detailed here is one T cell receptor (beta chain). The data were taken from a study of blood T cell repertoires in COVID-19. Study at large: Samples of COVID-19 (acute and convalescent) were obtained from the United States, Italy and Spain. PBMCs, B-cell-depleted T cells, or T cells provided the cDNA or gDNA that made up the material.

The germline V gene has CDR1 ENHRY and CDR2 SYGVKD. The V end lost 7 bases, the J end lost 1 base, and 14 bases lay between the germline ends. There are 14 residues in the CDR3. In the authors' workflow: Estimated nucleated cell counts came from reference gene primer amplification. Repertoires were generated with immunoSEQ multiplex PCR, while TCRdb's copy carries only in-frame clones and drops some. V, J and clone size are taken as reported in that table, and D and trimming were inferred from the DNA itself. There are about 260,000 clones in the sample; over 75% occur only once, and around 0.67% lies in the top ten.

The V and J genes are TRBV10-3 and TRBJ2-7; possibly TRBD2 for D (6 bases). Sequences were obtained from peripheral blood. The TCR comes from a human donor in a cohort sampled during active COVID-19. The chain's CDR3 is CAIIAGSDSYEQYF. The CDR3 DNA is TGTGCCATCATCGCCGGGAGCGATTCCTACGAGCAGTACTTC.